Presented here are 14 T cell receptor beta chains from one specimen sequenced in a study of blood T cell repertoires in COVID-19. Here immunoSEQ multiplex PCR was the method, and the copy in TCRdb shows in-frame clones only, minus some. The sample yields about 260,000 clones, about 80% seen once. The source material was peripheral blood. These receptors were obtained from a woman between 45 and 60 years old who had recovered from COVID-19.

This chain joins TRBV12-5 and TRBJ1-2; D gene ambiguous. Germline V gene sequence: CDR1 LGHNT, CDR2 FRNRAP. Trimming removed 0 bases at V and 10 bases at J, with 12 bases between. CDR3 length: 13 amino acids. The CDR3 nucleotides read TGTGCTAGTGGTTTGGTCGAACAGAGTAACTACACCTTC. Protein: CASGLVEQSNYTF.

V is TRBV7-2 and J is TRBJ2-5, with 7 bases identical to TRBD1. V lost 0 bases, J lost 5 bases, and 6 bases stayed unmatched. From germline, CDR1 is SGHTA and CDR2 FQGNSA. The CDR3 sequence is 15 residues long. CDR3: CASSLAGGASETQYF. The CDR3 bases are TGTGCCAGCAGCTTAGCAGGGGGCGCCTCGGAGACCCAGTACTTC.

The rearrangement joins TRBV24-1 to TRBJ2-3, with TRBD1 as a possible D gene (6 bases). The CDR3 is made up of 11 amino acids. Between the trimmed V and J ends, which lost 5 bases and 13 bases, there was a span of 12 bases. Per the germline V gene, CDR1 is KGHDR and CDR2 is SFDVKD. As DNA, the CDR3 is TGTGCCACCAGTGTAAGGGACAAAGAGTATTTT. It specifies CATSVRDKEYF.

Of note for this clone: The junction departs from the called germline gene at one end, perhaps through a read error. The V and J genes are TRBV11-3 and TRBJ2-7; 7 bases are a match to TRBD1. The CDR3 runs to 14 residues. The germline gives CDR1 SGHNT, CDR2 YENEEA. CDR3 DNA sequence: TGTGCCAGCAGCTCACAGGGGATCTCCGACGAGCAGTACTTC. Protein: CASSSQGISDEQYF. The variable domain in full, with the rest retrieved from reference TRBV11-3 and TRBJ2-7, is EAGVVQSPRYKIIEKKQPVAFWCNPISGHNTLYWYLQNLGQGPELLIRYENEEAVDDSQLPKDRFSAERLKGVDSTLKIQPAELGDSAVYLCASSSQGISDEQYFGPGTRLTVT.

The V and J genes are TRBV6-2 or TRBV6-3 and TRBJ2-5, with a tentative D call TRBD2 (6 bases). V was cut by 4 bases and J by 6 bases, with 15 bases left in between. In germline, CDR1 is MNHEY, CDR2 SVGEGT. The CDR3 loop spans 14 amino acids. This chain's CDR3 is CASSSLRTIKTQYF. The CDR3 DNA sequence: TGTGCCAGCAGTTCCCTGCGGACTATAAAGACCCAGTACTTC.

This clone was detected once. This rearrangement joins TRBV4-1 to TRBJ2-7; TRBD2 is a possible D gene (6 bases). CDR1 and CDR2 from the germline V gene are MGHRA and YSYEKL. The length of the CDR3 is 14 residues. The ends were cut back, 6 bases at V and 6 bases at J, with 18 bases in the middle. The CDR3 sequence is CASRALGGKGEQYF. CDR3 DNA: TGCGCCAGCAGGGCATTGGGGGGAAAGGGCGAGCAGTACTTC.

This rearrangement joins TRBV18 to TRBJ2-7; TRBD2 aligns across 9 bases. Germline V gene data show CDR1 as KGHSH and CDR2 as LQKENI. V trimming: 3 bases; J trimming: 1 base; junction bases outside the gene matches: 4. The length of the CDR3 is 15 residues. The CDR3: CASSPGTSISYEQYF. CDR3 sequence (DNA): TGTGCCAGCTCACCCGGGACTAGCATATCCTACGAGCAGTACTTC.

This clone was counted a single time. J is TRBJ2-7 and V is TRBV12-3 or TRBV12-4; TRBD2 matches 7 bases. The V gene end was trimmed by 4 bases and the J gene end by 0 bases; junction bases not matched to a gene: 0. The CDR3 loop spans 13 amino acids. In nucleotides, the CDR3 is TGTGCCAGCAGTTGGACTAGCTCCTACGAGCAGTACTTC. It codes for CASSWTSSYEQYF.

The rearrangement joins TRBV19 to TRBJ1-1; maybe TRBD1 (6 bases). Germline CDR1 LNHDA, CDR2 SQIVND (reference sequence). This CDR3 has 14 residues. Between the trimmed V and J ends, which lost 7 bases and 0 bases, there was a span of 12 bases. The CDR3 is CASTLDRLNTEAFF. The DNA for the CDR3 is TGTGCCAGTACCCTGGACAGATTGAACACTGAAGCTTTCTTT.

This chain links TRBV5-8 with TRBJ2-1, with 10 bases lining up with TRBD1. CDR3 length: 15 residues. The junction had 1 base not matched to a gene; V was cut back by 0 bases and J by 4 bases. Germline loops: CDR1 SGHTS, CDR2 YDEGEE. The CDR3 DNA follows: TGTGCCAGCAGCTTGGGACAGGGGGCTTACAATGAGCAGTTCTTC. As protein: CASSLGQGAYNEQFF.

The rearrangement joins TRBV11-2 to TRBJ2-2; no clear D. V lost 5 bases and J lost 7, with 8 bases in between. The germline gives CDR1 SGHAT, CDR2 FQNNGV. CDR3 length: 12 residues. CDR3 sequence: CASSPHSGELFF. CDR3 nucleotide sequence: TGTGCCAGCAGCCCCCACAGCGGGGAGCTGTTTTTT.

This clone was seen only a few times. V and J are TRBV27 and TRBJ1-5; 10 bases line up with TRBD1. V was pared by 8 bases and J by 6 bases, with 16 bases of the junction left unmatched. The CDR3 is 17 amino acids. Germline V CDR1 and CDR2: MNHEY, SMNVEV (reference sequence). CDR3 sequence (DNA): TGTGCCAGCCCCACTAAGATCCGGGACAGGGGAGTTCAGCCCCAGCATTTT. It yields the protein CASPTKIRDRGVQPQHF.

The chain employs TRBV4-2 and TRBJ1-6; D possibly corresponds to TRBD1 (5 bases). V lost 3 bases to trimming and J lost 8 bases, with 8 bases between them. Germline-derived CDR1 and CDR2 are LGHNA and YNFKEQ. The CDR3 sequence is 13 residues long. The CDR3 nucleotides read TGTGCCAGCAGCCAGGAACAGGATTCACCCCTCCACTTT. Residues: CASSQEQDSPLHF.

The rearrangement links TRBV19 to TRBJ2-1, with 8 positions matching TRBD1. Trimming cost V 4 bases and J 0 bases; bases outside gene matches: 5. The CDR3 runs to 16 residues. Germline CDR1 is LNHDA and CDR2 is SQIVND (reference sequence). CDR3 bases: TGTGCCAGTAGTACAAGACAGGGGCTCTCCTACAATGAGCAGTTCTTC. It yields the protein CASSTRQGLSYNEQFF.